The 20 T cell receptor beta chains presented below share a single source sample, sequenced in a study of response to subunit inactivated influenza vaccine (dated by TCRdb to 2017 to 2018). Libraries were made using RT-PCR. This sample was sequenced with an Illumina HiSeq 2500. Clones were called with MiXCR by TCRdb after fastp trimmed the public reads at Q25, and only in-frame beta chains were retained. Rows with a matching CDR3 protein are joined into one entry that keeps the most common DNA and genes. The sample has more than 150,000 distinct CDR3 sequences on record, around 9% of them singletons. Under 13% of the sample belongs to the ten largest clones. The sample here was non-naive T cells sorted from PBMCs, taken on the day of vaccination. What the cell subset or site label conveys for this sample: memory T cell fraction. The receptors stem from a man between 50 and 59 years old who received an inactivated influenza vaccine. Donor details come from another sample of the same person, matched by shared clones.

This clonotype was counted ten times or more. The chain's CDR3 is CASSPPLAGIEDEQFF. In DNA, the CDR3 is TGTGCCAGCTCACCACCCCTAGCGGGAATTGAGGATGAGCAGTTCTTC. The rearrangement uses TRBV18 and TRBJ2-1; TRBD2 matches 9 bases. V lost 0 bases, J lost 8 bases, and 8 bases stayed unmatched. Germline V gene lookup returns CDR1 KGHSH and CDR2 LQKENI. The CDR3 loop spans 16 amino acids.

A note on this clonotype: One junction end disagrees with the germline gene, perhaps due to a read error. This rearrangement joins TRBV5-1 to TRBJ2-1; TRBD2 aligns across 15 bases. The germline gives CDR1 SGHRS, CDR2 YFSETQ. This CDR3 is built from 17 residues. CDR3 loop: CASSLGGLAGGHNEQFF. CDR3 DNA: TGCGCCAGCAGTTTGGGGGGACTAGCGGGAGGTCACAATGAGCAGTTCTTC.

J is TRBJ2-7 and V is TRBV3-1; 10 nucleotides line up with TRBD2. CDR1 and CDR2 from the germline V gene are LGHDT and YNNKEL (reference sequence). The trim removed 1 base at V and 6 bases at J, leaving 6 bases unmatched. CDR3 length equals 15 residues. The CDR3 region is CASSQVSGRATEQYF. The CDR3 DNA follows: TGTGCCAGCAGCCAAGTCAGCGGGAGGGCCACCGAGCAGTACTTC.

The table lists this clonotype with a few counts. The gene calls are TRBV3-1 and TRBJ2-5; D ambiguous. The CDR3 loop spans 11 amino acids. V lost 2 bases and J 6 bases, leaving 4 bases between the germline ends. Germline V lookup: CDR1 LGHDT, CDR2 YNNKEL (reference sequence). CDR3 sequence (DNA): TGTGCCAGCAGCCAAAGCCAGACCCAGTACTTC. As protein: CASSQSQTQYF.

This clonotype was detected only a few times. This chain joins TRBV11-2 and TRBJ2-5; 11 bases align to TRBD2. CDR3 length: 17 amino acids. V lost 5 bases and J lost 3; bases outside the gene matches: 11. The germline V gene encodes CDR1 SGHAT and CDR2 FQNNGV. As DNA, the CDR3 is TGTGCCAGCAGCGACCCCTGGGTAGCGGGGGGGAAAGAGACCCAGTACTTC. Its translation is CASSDPWVAGGKETQYF.

This clonotype was counted only a few times. The chain links TRBV20-1 to TRBJ2-1, with no clear D. V was shortened by 5 bases and J by 9 bases, with 14 bases between the two germline ends. The CDR3 has 12 amino acids. In germline, CDR1 is DFQATT, CDR2 SNEGSKA (reference sequence). The CDR3 nucleotides are TGCAGTGCTGCCGGAGCTCCCGGTGAGCAGTTCTTC. The encoded protein is CSAAGAPGEQFF.

This clonotype has more than one count but fewer than ten. V gene TRBV6-5 combines with J gene TRBJ1-6, with 7 nucleotides matching TRBD1. V gave up 1 base and J gave up 7 bases; unmatched junction bases: 1. The CDR3 is 14 amino acids. The germline CDR1 and CDR2 sequences are MNHEY and SVGAGI. The CDR3 DNA is TGTGCCAGCAGTTACTTACAGGGGAATTCACCCCTCCACTTT. Its translation: CASSYLQGNSPLHF.

The J gene is TRBJ1-6, the V gene TRBV6-5, with TRBD1 matching over 9 bases. V gave up 2 bases and J gave up 0 bases; unmatched junction bases: 2. Per the germline V gene, CDR1 is MNHEY and CDR2 is SVGAGI. The CDR3 runs to 17 residues. The CDR3 nucleotides read TGTGCCAGCAGTTACACAGGGGGCGCCTCCTATAATTCACCCCTCCACTTT. The encoded protein is CASSYTGGASYNSPLHF.

The gene calls are TRBV7-8 and TRBJ2-5; 8 nucleotides align to TRBD1. V lost 5 bases and J lost 6; bases outside the gene matches: 5. From germline, CDR1 is SGHVS and CDR2 FQNEAQ. This CDR3 comprises 13 residues. The CDR3, as DNA: TGTGCCAGCAGCCGGGACAGGAGGCAGACCCAGTACTTC. Protein product: CASSRDRRQTQYF.

This clonotype has only a few counts. The chain links TRBV19 to TRBJ2-7; D gene unclear. Germline values: CDR1 LNHDA, CDR2 SQIVND (reference sequence). Trimming removed 6 bases at V and 5 bases at J, with 8 bases between. CDR3 length: 11 residues. The CDR3: CASRKEDEQYF. For the CDR3, the DNA is TGTGCCAGTAGGAAAGAGGACGAGCAGTACTTC. Full variable domain (rest looked up from reference TRBV19 and TRBJ2-7): DGGITQSPKYLFRKEGQNVTLSCEQNLNHDAMYWYRQDPGQGLRLIYYSQIVNDFQKGDIAEGYSVSREKKESFPLTVTSAQKNPTAFYLCASRKEDEQYFGPGTRLTVT.

For this clonotype: The CDR3 ends on some other residue instead of the conserved phenylalanine or tryptophan, so this is likely a read error. The chain recombines TRBV7-9 with TRBJ2-2; 8 bases match TRBD1. CDR1 is SEHNR, CDR2 FQNEAQ, per germline (reference sequence). The CDR3 spans 15 residues. The chain's CDR3 is CARSLGTGAAGELFI. CDR3 sequence (DNA): TGTGCCAGAAGCTTAGGGACAGGCGCCGCCGGGGAGCTGTTTATT.

V usage is TRBV20-1 and J usage is TRBJ1-4, with no clear D. The CDR3 totals 14 residues. Germline V gives CDR1 DFQATT, CDR2 SNEGSKA (reference sequence). V lost 6 bases to trimming and J lost 0 bases, with 11 bases between them. CDR3 nucleotides: TGCAGTGCGGCCACACATACAACTAATGAAAAACTGTTTTTT. This translates into CSAATHTTNEKLFF.

This clonotype occurred a few times. The rearrangement joins TRBV28 to TRBJ1-1; D gene ambiguous. The CDR3 contains 14 residues. V lost 5 bases to trimming and J lost 7 bases, with 17 bases between them. CDR1 is MDHEN, CDR2 SYDVKM, per germline. DNA for the CDR3: TGTGCCAGCAGTCTTACTGTACGTCGAGGTGAAGCTTTCTTT. Protein sequence: CASSLTVRRGEAFF.

The gene calls are TRBV7-2 and TRBJ2-7; D possibly corresponds to TRBD2 (7 bases). In germline, CDR1 is SGHTA, CDR2 FQGNSA. V was clipped by 1 base and J by 7 bases, with 11 bases between them. The length of the CDR3 is 13 residues. CDR3 sequence (DNA): TGTGCCAGCAGCTTAGTAGGGGGGGGAGAGCAGTACTTC. Its translation is CASSLVGGGEQYF.

This chain joins TRBV18 and TRBJ2-7; 7 nucleotides match TRBD1. The CDR3 spans 16 residues. Germline V CDR1 and CDR2: KGHSH, LQKENI. Trimming at V came to 1 base and at J to 5 bases, leaving 11 bases not matched to a gene. The CDR3: CASSPRTGTASNEQYF. In nucleotides, the CDR3 is TGTGCCAGCTCACCACGTACCGGGACAGCGAGTAACGAGCAGTACTTC.

The chain couples TRBV7-9 to TRBJ1-4; 7 bases are a match to TRBD1. Germline assignment: CDR1 SEHNR and CDR2 FQNEAQ (reference sequence). The ends lost 3 bases at V and 0 bases at J; junction bases unmatched: 1. The CDR3 extends over 15 amino acids. As DNA, the CDR3 is TGTGCCAGCAGCTTCCAGGGGGCAACTAATGAAAAACTGTTTTTT. Encoded protein: CASSFQGATNEKLFF.

The chain couples TRBV14 to TRBJ1-6, with D perhaps matching TRBD1 (6 bases). Trimming stripped 2 bases from V and 8 bases from J, with 13 bases between. This CDR3 contains 15 residues. CDR1 and CDR2 (germline): SGHDN, FVKESK. CDR3: CASSQLDSNYSPLHF. The DNA for the CDR3 is TGTGCCAGCAGCCAACTGGACAGCAACTATTCACCCCTCCACTTT.

This clonotype was detected many times. This rearrangement joins TRBV27 to TRBJ2-4; TRBD1 aligns across 9 bases. Trimming cost V 5 bases and J 1 base; bases outside gene matches: 18. Germline CDR1 is MNHEY and CDR2 is SMNVEV (reference sequence). The CDR3 spans 20 residues. The DNA for the CDR3 is TGTGCCAGCAGTAACTACAGGGGGCGAACAACGATCTCGGCCAAAAACATTCAGTACTTC. It specifies CASSNYRGRTTISAKNIQYF.

V and J are TRBV20-1 and TRBJ2-7; 13 bases line up with TRBD2. Germline values: CDR1 DFQATT, CDR2 SNEGSKA (reference sequence). This CDR3 region has 15 residues. The ends lost 4 bases at V and 5 bases at J; junction bases unmatched: 8. CDR3 amino acids: CSANPFGLAGDEQYF. The CDR3 nucleotides read TGCAGTGCTAATCCCTTTGGACTAGCGGGAGACGAGCAGTACTTC.

Only a few counts were recorded for this clonotype. The chain has TRBV7-2 and TRBJ1-5; a possible D gene is TRBD1 (5 bases). Trimming removed 4 bases from V and 6 bases from J, with 16 bases in between. The germline gives CDR1 SGHTA, CDR2 FQGNSA. CDR3 length equals 15 residues. This chain's CDR3 is CASSSDIGRIQPQHF. CDR3 sequence (DNA): TGTGCCAGCAGCTCGGACATAGGGCGCATTCAGCCCCAGCATTTT.